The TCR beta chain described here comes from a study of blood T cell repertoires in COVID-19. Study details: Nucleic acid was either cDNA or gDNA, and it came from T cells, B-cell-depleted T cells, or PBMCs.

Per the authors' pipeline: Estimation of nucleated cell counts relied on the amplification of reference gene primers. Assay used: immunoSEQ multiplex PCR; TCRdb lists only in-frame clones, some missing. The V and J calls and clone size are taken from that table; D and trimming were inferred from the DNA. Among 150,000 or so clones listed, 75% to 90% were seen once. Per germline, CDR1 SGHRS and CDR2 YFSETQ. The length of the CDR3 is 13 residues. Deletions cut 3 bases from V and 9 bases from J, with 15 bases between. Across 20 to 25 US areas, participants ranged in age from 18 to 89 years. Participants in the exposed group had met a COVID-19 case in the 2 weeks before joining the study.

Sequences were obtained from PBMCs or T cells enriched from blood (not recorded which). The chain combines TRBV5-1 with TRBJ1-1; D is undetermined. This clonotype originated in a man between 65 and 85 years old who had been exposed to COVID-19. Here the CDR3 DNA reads TGCGCCAGCAGCTACCTTGGCGGTGAAAAAGCTTTCTTT. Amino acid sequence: CASSYLGGEKAFF.